This passage covers 16 T cell receptor beta chains from one sample sequenced in a study of graft-versus-host responses after intestinal transplantation. Repertoires were generated with immunoSEQ multiplex PCR, while TCRdb's copy carries only in-frame clones and drops some. In the table there are over 75,000 clones, more than 75% of which are singletons. These receptors have no known antigen. The starting material was unstimulated CD8+ T cells sorted from spleen or lymph node cells, obtained before transplant. Receptors were obtained from a human donor who was the organ donor for an intestinal transplant.

The V call is TRBV30, the J call TRBJ2-7; 8 nucleotides match TRBD1. CDR3 size: 13 residues. CDR1 and CDR2 (germline): GTSNPN, SVGIG (reference sequence). V trimming: 2 bases; J trimming: 5 bases; junction bases outside the gene matches: 5. The CDR3 reads CAWSRGQGHEQYF. The CDR3 DNA reads TGTGCCTGGAGTCGCGGACAGGGACACGAGCAGTACTTC.

V gene TRBV9 combines with J gene TRBJ2-1, with a possible D match to TRBD2 (7 bases). The germline V gene encodes CDR1 SGDLS and CDR2 YYNGEE. Trimming took off 3 bases at V and 0 bases at J, with 13 bases between the two ends. This CDR3 is 16 amino acids long. The CDR3 nucleotides read TGTGCCAGCAGCGCCGAAGGGGGGGCCTCCTACAATGAGCAGTTCTTC. It codes for CASSAEGGASYNEQFF.

This chain uses TRBV4-3 with TRBJ1-2; tentatively, D is TRBD1 (5 bases). V gave up 4 bases and J gave up 3 bases, with 15 bases separating them. Germline CDR1 is LGHNA and CDR2 is YSLEER. This CDR3 region has 15 residues. The CDR3 DNA is TGCGCCAGCAGCCCCAGTACGAAGGGGTACTATGGCTACACCTTC. Protein product: CASSPSTKGYYGYTF.

The J gene is TRBJ1-1, the V gene TRBV6-5; D is unresolved. The CDR3 is made up of 14 amino acids. V was trimmed by 0 bases and J by 11 bases, leaving 16 bases between them. Germline V gives CDR1 MNHEY, CDR2 SVGAGI. CDR3 loop: CASSYSTAGTMAFF. The CDR3 DNA reads TGTGCCAGCAGTTACTCTACTGCTGGCACCATGGCTTTCTTT.

The J gene is TRBJ1-1, the V gene TRBV4-1, with 7 bases identical to TRBD1. With 3 bases clipped from V and 3 bases from J, the junction kept 4 bases outside the gene matches. The CDR3 consists of 14 residues. From germline, CDR1 is MGHRA and CDR2 YSYEKL. DNA of the CDR3: TGCGCCAGCAGCCAGAGGGACAGCCACACTGAAGCTTTCTTT. This codes for CASSQRDSHTEAFF.

The V call is TRBV6-4, the J call TRBJ2-3, with D hard to call. Germline V gene sequence: CDR1 MRHNA, CDR2 SNTAGT. The ends were cut back, 2 bases at V and 2 bases at J, with 5 bases in the middle. There are 13 residues in the CDR3. Here the CDR3 DNA reads TGTGCCAGCAGTGACCAGTACACAGATACGCAGTATTTT. Translating gives CASSDQYTDTQYF.

The J gene is TRBJ2-5, the V gene TRBV21-1; whether TRBD2, the table's D call, matches the DNA was not checked. TRBV21-1 is annotated as a pseudogene. This CDR3 region has 16 residues. The CDR3, as DNA: TGTGCCAGCAGCAAAGGGGGGGGACCGGGCCTGGAGACCCAGTACTTC. As protein: CASSKGGGPGLETQYF.

The chain links TRBV6-5 to TRBJ1-1; 9 nucleotides align to TRBD1. CDR3 size: 15 residues. V lost 6 bases to trimming and J lost 5 bases; unmatched junction nucleotides: 10. Germline values: CDR1 MNHEY, CDR2 SVGAGI. This CDR3 is CASSYTTGTGTEAFF. CDR3 coding DNA: TGTGCCAGCAGCTACACAACCGGGACAGGGACTGAAGCTTTCTTT.

V and J are TRBV28 and TRBJ1-3; D uncertain. Trimming cost V 6 bases and J 0 bases, with 12 bases left between them. This CDR3 has 15 residues. Germline CDR1 reads MDHEN; CDR2 reads SYDVKM. Here the CDR3 reads CASRSGGYSGNTIYF. The CDR3 region has the DNA TGTGCCAGCAGAAGTGGAGGGTACTCTGGAAACACCATATATTTT.

The chain links TRBV5-8 to TRBJ1-1; no clear D gene. V lost 2 bases and J lost 0, with 2 bases in between. Germline CDR1 is SGHTS and CDR2 is YDEGEE. CDR3 length: 12 residues. CDR3 DNA: TGTGCCAGCAGCTTTATGAACACTGAAGCTTTCTTT. Protein product: CASSFMNTEAFF. Together with reference TRBV5-8 and TRBJ1-1, the CDR3 gives the full variable domain: EAGVTQSPTHLIKTRGQQATLRCSPISGHTSVYWYQQALGLGLQFLLWYDEGEERNRGNFPPRFSGRQFPNYSSELNVNALELEDSALYLCASSFMNTEAFFGQGTRLTVV.

The genes are TRBV19 and TRBJ1-5; weak D call: TRBD1 (5 bases). The CDR3 covers 15 residues. Germline CDR1 and CDR2: LNHDA and SQIVND (reference sequence). The V and J ends lost 1 base and 4 bases respectively, with 11 bases between them. The CDR3 region has the DNA TGTGCCAGTAGTATAGGGGGCGGGCCTAATCAGCCCCAGCATTTT. It yields the protein CASSIGGGPNQPQHF. The variable domain in full, completed from reference TRBV19 and TRBJ1-5, reads DGGITQSPKYLFRKEGQNVTLSCEQNLNHDAMYWYRQDPGQGLRLIYYSQIVNDFQKGDIAEGYSVSREKKESFPLTVTSAQKNPTAFYLCASSIGGGPNQPQHFGDGTRLSIL.

The rearrangement links TRBV2 to TRBJ2-7; 12 bases map to TRBD1. Germline trimming cut 0 bases from V and 6 bases from J; bases unmatched to any gene: 12. The CDR3 runs 18 residues. CDR1 and CDR2 from the germline V gene are SNHLY and FYNNEI. The CDR3 DNA reads as TGTGCCAGCAGTGAAGCGGTTTCCTTCCCGGGACAGGGGGCCGAGCAGTACTTC. Encoded protein: CASSEAVSFPGQGAEQYF.

V and J are TRBV27 and TRBJ2-7; possible D gene TRBD1, 6 bases. The CDR3 sequence is 12 residues long. The germline V and J ends were trimmed by 10 bases and 6 bases, with 16 bases remaining between them. CDR1 and CDR2 (germline): MNHEY, SMNVEV (reference sequence). CDR3 coding DNA: TGTGCCAACTTTAACAGGGCCTGCGAGCAGTACTTC. It encodes CANFNRACEQYF.

V is TRBV27 and J is TRBJ1-1; unclear D gene. Germline CDR1 MNHEY, CDR2 SMNVEV (reference sequence). The CDR3 is made up of 12 amino acids. Trimming shortened V by 3 bases and J by 9 bases, and 11 bases separated the two germline ends. CDR3 in amino acids: CASSFFDGKAFF. The CDR3, as DNA: TGTGCCAGCAGTTTCTTCGACGGAAAAGCTTTCTTT.

The chain is built from TRBV6-1 and TRBJ1-1; a weak D match, TRBD1 (5 bases). In germline, CDR1 is MNHNS, CDR2 SASEGT. The CDR3 covers 13 residues. Trimming removed 7 bases from V and 4 bases from J, with 13 bases in between. The CDR3 sequence is CASNAGLGTEAFF. DNA for the CDR3: TGTGCCAGCAACGCAGGGTTGGGCACTGAAGCTTTCTTT.

The chain uses TRBV6-5 and TRBJ1-3, with a possible D match to TRBD1 (5 bases). Trimming left V 2 bases short and J 0 bases short, with 8 bases between. CDR1 and CDR2 (germline): MNHEY, SVGAGI. The CDR3 extends over 15 amino acids. DNA of the CDR3: TGTGCCAGCAGTTACGGGGCGGCCTCTGGAAACACCATATATTTT. Translated, it gives CASSYGAASGNTIYF.